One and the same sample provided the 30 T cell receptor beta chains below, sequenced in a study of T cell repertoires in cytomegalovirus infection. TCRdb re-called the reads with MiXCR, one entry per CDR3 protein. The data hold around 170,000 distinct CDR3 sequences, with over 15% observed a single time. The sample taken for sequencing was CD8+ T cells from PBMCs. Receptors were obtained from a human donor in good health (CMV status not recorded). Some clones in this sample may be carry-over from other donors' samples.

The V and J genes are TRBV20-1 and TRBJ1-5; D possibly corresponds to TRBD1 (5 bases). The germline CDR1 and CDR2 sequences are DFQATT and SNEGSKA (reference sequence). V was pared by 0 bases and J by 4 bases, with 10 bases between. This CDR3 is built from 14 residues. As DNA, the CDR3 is TGCAGTGCTAGAGATGGAGGGGCTAATCAGCCCCAGCATTTT. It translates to CSARDGGANQPQHF.

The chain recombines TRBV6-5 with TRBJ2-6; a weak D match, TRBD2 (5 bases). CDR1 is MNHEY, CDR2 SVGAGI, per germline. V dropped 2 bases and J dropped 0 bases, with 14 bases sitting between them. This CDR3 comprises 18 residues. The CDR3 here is CASSYVGGSASGANVLTF. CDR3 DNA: TGTGCCAGCAGTTACGTCGGAGGCTCTGCCTCTGGGGCCAACGTCCTGACTTTC.

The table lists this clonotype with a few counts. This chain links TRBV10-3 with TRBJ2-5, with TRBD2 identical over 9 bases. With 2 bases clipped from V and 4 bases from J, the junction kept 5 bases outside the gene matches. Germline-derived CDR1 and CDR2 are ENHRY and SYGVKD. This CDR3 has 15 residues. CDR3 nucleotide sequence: TGTGCCATCAGTGAGGAGGGACTAGCAGGAGAGACCCAGTACTTC. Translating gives CAISEEGLAGETQYF.

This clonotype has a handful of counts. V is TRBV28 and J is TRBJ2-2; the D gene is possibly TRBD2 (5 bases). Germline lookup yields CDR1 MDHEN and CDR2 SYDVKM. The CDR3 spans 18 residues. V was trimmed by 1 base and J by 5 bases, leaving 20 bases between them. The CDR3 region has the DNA TGTGCCAGCAGTTTATTTGTGAGCGGCGGCGGACTGACCGGGGAGCTGTTTTTT. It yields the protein CASSLFVSGGGLTGELFF.

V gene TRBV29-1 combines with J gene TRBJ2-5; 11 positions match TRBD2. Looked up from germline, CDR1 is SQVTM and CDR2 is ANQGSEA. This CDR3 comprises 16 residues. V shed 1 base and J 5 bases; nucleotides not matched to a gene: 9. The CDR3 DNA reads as TGCAGCGTTGAAGGGGTAGCGGGAGGGCCTTATGAGACCCAGTACTTC. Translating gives CSVEGVAGGPYETQYF.

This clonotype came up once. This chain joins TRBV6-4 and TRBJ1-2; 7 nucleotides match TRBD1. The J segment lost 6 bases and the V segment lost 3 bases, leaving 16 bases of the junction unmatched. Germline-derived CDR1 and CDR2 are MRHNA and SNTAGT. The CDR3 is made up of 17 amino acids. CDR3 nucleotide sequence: TGTGCCAGCAGTGATGGGACAGACGCAGCAAGTAGCCATGGCTACACCTTC. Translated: CASSDGTDAASSHGYTF.

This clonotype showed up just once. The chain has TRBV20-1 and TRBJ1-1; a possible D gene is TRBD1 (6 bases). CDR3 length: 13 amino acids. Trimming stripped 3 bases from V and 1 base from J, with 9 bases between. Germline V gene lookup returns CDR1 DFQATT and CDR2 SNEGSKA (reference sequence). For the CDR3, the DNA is TGCAGTGCTAGGCCCAGGGGGAACACTGAAGCTTTCTTT. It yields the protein CSARPRGNTEAFF.

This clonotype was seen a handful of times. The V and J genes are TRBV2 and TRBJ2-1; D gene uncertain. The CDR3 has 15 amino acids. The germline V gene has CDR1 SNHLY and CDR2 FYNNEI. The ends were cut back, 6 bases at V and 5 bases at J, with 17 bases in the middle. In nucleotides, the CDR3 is TGTGCCAGCAGACCAGCTGAAACGATCGACAATGAGCAGTTCTTC. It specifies CASRPAETIDNEQFF.

CDR3 amino acids: CASSFGFRTGANTGELFF. Here the CDR3 DNA reads TGTGCCAGCAGTTTTGGATTTAGGACAGGGGCGAACACCGGGGAGCTGTTTTTT. The chain combines TRBV7-2 with TRBJ2-2; 9 bases are a match to TRBD1. The CDR3 loop spans 18 amino acids. Trimming took 6 bases from V and 0 from J; bases not matched to a gene: 11. Per germline, CDR1 SGHTA and CDR2 FQGNSA.

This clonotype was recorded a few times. The CDR3 protein is CASSYRGSGNEQFF. The CDR3 DNA is TGTGCCAGCAGTTATCGCGGGAGTGGAAATGAGCAGTTCTTC. The chain combines TRBV28 with TRBJ2-1, with 7 bases identical to TRBD2. This CDR3 has 14 residues. CDR1 and CDR2 from the germline V gene are MDHEN and SYDVKM. Germline trimming cut 4 bases from V and 7 bases from J; bases unmatched to any gene: 7.

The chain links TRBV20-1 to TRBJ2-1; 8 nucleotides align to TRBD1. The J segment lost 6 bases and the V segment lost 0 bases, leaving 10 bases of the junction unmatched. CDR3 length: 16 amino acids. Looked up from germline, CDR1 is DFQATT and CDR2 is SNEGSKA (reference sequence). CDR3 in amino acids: CSARDRRGQGANEQFF. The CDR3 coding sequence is TGCAGTGCTAGAGATCGGAGGGGCCAGGGGGCCAATGAGCAGTTCTTC.

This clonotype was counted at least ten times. Here the CDR3 DNA reads TGTGCCAGCAGCTTAGCGTCCAACACAGATACGCAGTATTTT. Translation: CASSLASNTDTQYF. This sequence joins TRBV7-2 and TRBJ2-3; D is uncertain. Germline V gene data show CDR1 as SGHTA and CDR2 as FQGNSA. This CDR3 comprises 14 residues. The germline V and J ends were trimmed by 0 bases and 2 bases, with 6 bases remaining between them.

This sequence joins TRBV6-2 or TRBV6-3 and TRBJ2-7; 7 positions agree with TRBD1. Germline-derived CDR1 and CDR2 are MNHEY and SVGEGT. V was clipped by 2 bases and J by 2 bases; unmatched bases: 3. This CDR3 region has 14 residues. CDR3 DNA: TGTGCCAGCAGTTACCTGGACAGGACCTACGAGCAGTACTTC. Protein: CASSYLDRTYEQYF.

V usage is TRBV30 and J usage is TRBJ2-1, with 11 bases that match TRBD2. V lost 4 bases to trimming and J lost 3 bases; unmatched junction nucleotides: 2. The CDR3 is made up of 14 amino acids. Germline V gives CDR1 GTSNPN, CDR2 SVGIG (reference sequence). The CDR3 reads CAWMTSGVYNEQFF. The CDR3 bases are TGTGCCTGGATGACTAGCGGGGTCTACAATGAGCAGTTCTTC.

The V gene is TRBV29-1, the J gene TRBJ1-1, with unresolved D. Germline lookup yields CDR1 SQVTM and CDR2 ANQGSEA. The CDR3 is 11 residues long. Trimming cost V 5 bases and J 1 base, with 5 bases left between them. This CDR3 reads CSVPTNTEAFF. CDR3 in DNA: TGCAGCGTTCCCACGAACACTGAAGCTTTCTTT. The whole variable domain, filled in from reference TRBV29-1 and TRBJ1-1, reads SAVISQKPSRDICQRGTSLTIQCQVDSQVTMMFWYRQQPGQSLTLIATANQGSEATYESGFVIDKFPISRPNLTFSTLTVSNMSPEDSSIYLCSVPTNTEAFFGQGTRLTVV.

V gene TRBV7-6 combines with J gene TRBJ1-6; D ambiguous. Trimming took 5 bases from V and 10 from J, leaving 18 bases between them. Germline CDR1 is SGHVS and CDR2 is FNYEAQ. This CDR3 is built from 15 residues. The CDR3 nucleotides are TGTGCCAGCAGCCCCGACGGGCGAGATTGGTCACCCCTCCACTTT. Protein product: CASSPDGRDWSPLHF. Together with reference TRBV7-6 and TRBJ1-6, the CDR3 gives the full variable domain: GAGVSQSPRYKVTKRGQDVALRCDPISGHVSLYWYRQALGQGPEFLTYFNYEAQQDKSGLPNDRFSAERPEGSISTLTIQRTEQRDSAMYRCASSPDGRDWSPLHFGNGTRLTVT.

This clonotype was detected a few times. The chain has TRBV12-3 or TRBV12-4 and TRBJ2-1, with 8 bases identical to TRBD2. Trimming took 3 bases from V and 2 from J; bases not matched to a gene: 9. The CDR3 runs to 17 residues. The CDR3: CASSFGAGGGPYNEQFF. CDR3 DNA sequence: TGTGCCAGCAGTTTTGGGGCCGGGGGGGGACCCTACAATGAGCAGTTCTTC.

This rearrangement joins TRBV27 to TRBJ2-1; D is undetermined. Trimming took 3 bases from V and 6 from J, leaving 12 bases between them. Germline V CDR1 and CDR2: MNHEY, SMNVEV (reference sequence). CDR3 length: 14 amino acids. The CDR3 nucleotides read TGTGCCAGCAGTTTGGCTACTTCTCGCAATGAGCAGTTCTTC. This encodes CASSLATSRNEQFF.

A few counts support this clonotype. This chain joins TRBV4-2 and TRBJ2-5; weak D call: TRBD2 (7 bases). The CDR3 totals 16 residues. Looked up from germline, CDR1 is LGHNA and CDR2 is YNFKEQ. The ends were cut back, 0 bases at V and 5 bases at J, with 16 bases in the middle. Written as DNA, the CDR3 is TGTGCCAGCAGCCAAGAAGAAGGGGGACTAAGGGAGACCCAGTACTTC. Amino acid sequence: CASSQEEGGLRETQYF.

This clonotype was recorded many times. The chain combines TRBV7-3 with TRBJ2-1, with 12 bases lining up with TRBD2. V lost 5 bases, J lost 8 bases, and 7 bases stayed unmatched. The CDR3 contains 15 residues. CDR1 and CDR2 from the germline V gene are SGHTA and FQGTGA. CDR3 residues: CASSVLAGGPYEQFF. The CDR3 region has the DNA TGTGCCAGCAGCGTTCTAGCGGGAGGGCCGTATGAGCAGTTCTTC.

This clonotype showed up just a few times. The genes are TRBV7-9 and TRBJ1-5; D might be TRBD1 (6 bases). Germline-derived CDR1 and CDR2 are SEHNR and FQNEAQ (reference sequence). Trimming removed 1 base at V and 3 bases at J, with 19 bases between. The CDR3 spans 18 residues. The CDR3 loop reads CASSLVMGARGNNQPQHF. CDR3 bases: TGTGCCAGCAGCTTAGTTATGGGGGCGCGGGGCAACAATCAGCCCCAGCATTTT.

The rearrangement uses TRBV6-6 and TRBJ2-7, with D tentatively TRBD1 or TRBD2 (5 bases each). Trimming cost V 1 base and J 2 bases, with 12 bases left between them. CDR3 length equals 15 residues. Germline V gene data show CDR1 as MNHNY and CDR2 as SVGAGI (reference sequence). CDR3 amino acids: CASSYYLGATYEQYF. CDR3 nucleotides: TGTGCCAGCAGTTACTACCTCGGGGCCACCTACGAGCAGTACTTC.

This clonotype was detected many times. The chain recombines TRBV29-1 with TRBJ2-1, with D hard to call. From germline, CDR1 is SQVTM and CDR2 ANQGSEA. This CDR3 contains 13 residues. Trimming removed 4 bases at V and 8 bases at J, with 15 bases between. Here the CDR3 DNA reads TGCAGCGTTGTTAGGGATGTCGTCGATGAGCAGTTCTTC. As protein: CSVVRDVVDEQFF.

The CDR3 bases are TGTGCCATCAGTGATCCAAGGGCCACCTACGAGCAGTACTTC. Translated: CAISDPRATYEQYF. The rearrangement uses TRBV10-3 and TRBJ2-7; no clear D gene. The germline V and J ends were trimmed by 3 bases and 2 bases, with 11 bases remaining between them. The CDR3 is made up of 14 amino acids. CDR1 and CDR2 (germline): ENHRY, SYGVKD.

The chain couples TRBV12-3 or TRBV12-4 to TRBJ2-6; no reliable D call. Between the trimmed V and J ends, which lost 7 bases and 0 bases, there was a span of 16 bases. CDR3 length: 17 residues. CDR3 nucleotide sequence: TGTGCCAGCACCTCCTCCCCCCTCAGCTCTGGGGCCAACGTCCTGACTTTC. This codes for CASTSSPLSSGANVLTF.

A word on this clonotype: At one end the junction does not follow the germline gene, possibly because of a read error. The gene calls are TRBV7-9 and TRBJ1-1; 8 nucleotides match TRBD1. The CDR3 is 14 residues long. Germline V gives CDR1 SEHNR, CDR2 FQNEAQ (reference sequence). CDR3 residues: CASCFTGGSTEAFF. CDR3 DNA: TGTGCCAGCTGCTTTACAGGGGGATCCACTGAAGCTTTCTTT.

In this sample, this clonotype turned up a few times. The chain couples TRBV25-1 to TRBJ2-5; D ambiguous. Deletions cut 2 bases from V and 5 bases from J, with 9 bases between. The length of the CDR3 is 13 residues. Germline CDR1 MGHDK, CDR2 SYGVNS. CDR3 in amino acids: CASSEIVWETQYF. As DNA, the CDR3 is TGTGCCAGCAGTGAAATTGTTTGGGAGACCCAGTACTTC.

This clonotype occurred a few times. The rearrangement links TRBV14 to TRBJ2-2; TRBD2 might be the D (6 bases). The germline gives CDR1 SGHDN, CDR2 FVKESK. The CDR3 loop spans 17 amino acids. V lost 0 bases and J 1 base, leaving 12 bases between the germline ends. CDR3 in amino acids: CASSQEGLDKNTGELFF. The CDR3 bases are TGTGCCAGCAGCCAAGAGGGACTGGACAAGAACACCGGGGAGCTGTTTTTT.

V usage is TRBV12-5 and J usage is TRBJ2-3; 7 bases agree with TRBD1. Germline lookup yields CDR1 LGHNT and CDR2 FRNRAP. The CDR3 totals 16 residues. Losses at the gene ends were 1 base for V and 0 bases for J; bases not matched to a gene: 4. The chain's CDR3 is CASGLERTGSTDTQYF. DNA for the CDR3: TGTGCTAGTGGTTTGGAACGGACAGGCAGCACAGATACGCAGTATTTT. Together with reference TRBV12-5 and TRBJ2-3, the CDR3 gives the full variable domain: DARVTQTPRHKVTEMGQEVTMRCQPILGHNTVFWYRQTMMQGLELLAYFRNRAPLDDSGMPKDRFSAEMPDATLATLKIQPSEPRDSAVYFCASGLERTGSTDTQYFGPGTRLTVL.

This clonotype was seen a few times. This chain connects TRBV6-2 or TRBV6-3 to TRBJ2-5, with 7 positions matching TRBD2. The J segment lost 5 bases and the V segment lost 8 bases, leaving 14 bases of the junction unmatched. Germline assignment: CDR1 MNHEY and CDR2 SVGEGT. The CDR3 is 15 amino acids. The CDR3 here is CASAAERESEETQYF. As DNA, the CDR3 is TGTGCCAGCGCGGCGGAGCGGGAATCAGAGGAGACCCAGTACTTC.